This T cell receptor (beta chain) is from a study of blood T cell repertoires in COVID-19. Study overall: Whether acute or convalescent, the COVID-19 samples came from the United States, Italy and Spain. The analysed material was cDNA or gDNA that came from T cells, B-cell-depleted T cells, or PBMCs.

Original handling: Amplification of reference gene primers provided the estimated nucleated cell counts. Clones were read by immunoSEQ multiplex PCR, and TCRdb kept only the in-frame ones, dropping some. V, J and clone size reflect that table, while D and trimming were determined from the DNA. The sample yields nearly 110,000 clones, roughly 80% seen once. This CDR3 is built from 18 residues. CDR1 is MGHRA and CDR2 is YSYEKL in the germline V gene. Trimming stripped 3 bases from V and 10 bases from J, with 25 bases between. The chain links TRBV4-1 to TRBJ1-6; D gene ambiguous. The receptor's source is a woman aged 60 to 75 with acute or convalescent COVID-19. Specimen: peripheral blood. The CDR3 sequence: CASSQRRVSPDSNSPLHF. The CDR3 region has the DNA TGCGCCAGCAGCCAGCGCCGGGTCTCCCCCGACTCAAACTCACCCCTCCACTTT.